Listed here are 10 T cell receptor beta chains from one sample, sequenced in a study of blood T cell repertoires in COVID-19. The repertoire was sequenced with immunoSEQ multiplex PCR; TCRdb's copy has only in-frame clones and lacks some. The table includes 120,000 to 150,000 clones, 88% detected once. The sample comprised peripheral blood. Receptors were obtained from a human donor with COVID-19, enrolled during active disease. The donor label of this sample is uncertain.

This chain connects TRBV7-9 to TRBJ2-7, with 7 positions matching TRBD1. Looked up from germline, CDR1 is SEHNR and CDR2 is FQNEAQ (reference sequence). V was clipped by 6 bases and J by 6 bases; unmatched bases: 5. The CDR3 is 12 residues long. CDR3 sequence reads: CASRMTGSEQYF. The CDR3, as DNA: TGTGCCAGCAGGATGACAGGGAGCGAGCAGTACTTC. The variable domain in full, completed from reference TRBV7-9 and TRBJ2-7, reads DTGVSQNPRHKITKRGQNVTFRCDPISEHNRLYWYRQTLGQGPEFLTYFQNEAQLEKSRLLSDRFSAERPKGSFSTLEIQRTEQGDSAMYLCASRMTGSEQYFGPGTRLTVT.

A single count supports this clone. The J gene is TRBJ2-1, the V gene TRBV7-9; 10 nucleotides line up with TRBD1. V dropped 2 bases and J dropped 4; count of bases not matched to a gene: 8. The CDR3 has 17 amino acids. Per germline, CDR1 SEHNR and CDR2 FQNEAQ (reference sequence). This CDR3 reads CASSLPRQGAGYNEQFF. The CDR3 nucleotides read TGTGCCAGCAGCTTACCCCGACAGGGGGCGGGATACAATGAGCAGTTCTTC.

This clone was counted only a few times. The chain couples TRBV11-2 to TRBJ1-2; TRBD1 agrees at 7 bases. Germline V gene sequence: CDR1 SGHAT, CDR2 FQNNGV. This CDR3 is built from 14 residues. V shed 5 bases, J shed 7 bases, and the junction held 10 bases outside the gene matches. This CDR3 reads CASSQDREGAGYTF. The CDR3 nucleotides read TGTGCCAGCAGCCAAGACAGGGAAGGGGCTGGCTACACCTTC.

This rearrangement joins TRBV5-5 to TRBJ2-1; tentative D call: TRBD1 (5 bases). The CDR3 covers 15 residues. V gave up 4 bases and J gave up 7 bases, with 18 bases separating them. The germline gives CDR1 SGHKS, CDR2 YYEKEE (reference sequence). The CDR3, as DNA: TGTGCCAGCAGCCTCCTCCTAGGGGCAGGGAATGAGCAGTTCTTC. As protein: CASSLLLGAGNEQFF. Supplemented by reference TRBV5-5 and TRBJ2-1, the full variable domain reads DAGVTQSPTHLIKTRGQQVTLRCSPISGHKSVSWYQQVLGQGPQFIFQYYEKEERGRGNFPDRFSARQFPNYSSELNVNALLLGDSALYLCASSLLLGAGNEQFFGPGTRLTVL.

The CDR3 protein is CASSKAEDRGYQETQYF. DNA of the CDR3: TGTGCCAGCAGCAAAGCCGAGGACAGGGGATACCAAGAGACCCAGTACTTC. The V call is TRBV21-1, the J call TRBJ2-5; the table's TRBD1 call for D was not verified on the DNA. TRBV21-1 is an annotated pseudogene. CDR3 length: 17 amino acids.

The chain is built from TRBV7-9 and TRBJ2-2; maybe TRBD1 (5 bases). From germline, CDR1 is SEHNR and CDR2 FQNEAQ (reference sequence). The V end was cut by 5 bases, the J end by 6 bases, with 10 bases between. This CDR3 is built from 13 residues. The CDR3 DNA reads TGTGCCAGCAGCGCAGGGTTTGCCGGGGAGCTGTTTTTT. As protein: CASSAGFAGELFF.

V usage is TRBV6-6 and J usage is TRBJ2-3; possible D gene TRBD2, 6 bases. The V and J ends lost 6 bases and 1 base respectively, with 14 bases between them. CDR3 length equals 15 residues. Germline-derived CDR1 and CDR2 are MNHNY and SVGAGI (reference sequence). This CDR3 reads CASRDTGGGTDTQYF. The CDR3, as DNA: TGTGCCAGCAGGGATACAGGAGGGGGCACAGATACGCAGTATTTT.

The chain combines TRBV12-3 or TRBV12-4 with TRBJ2-1, with unresolved D. Trimming left V 7 bases short and J 12 bases short, with 19 bases between. CDR3 length equals 13 residues. This CDR3 reads CASTPVVQSRQFF. The CDR3 bases are TGTGCCAGCACTCCCGTCGTCCAGTCCCGGCAGTTCTTC.

Only one count was recorded for this clone. The chain couples TRBV11-3 to TRBJ2-5; the D gene is possibly TRBD2 (6 bases). Per the germline V gene, CDR1 is SGHNT and CDR2 is YENEEA. The CDR3 totals 15 residues. The V end was cut by 4 bases, the J end by 2 bases, with 14 bases between. The CDR3 nucleotides are TGTGCCAGCAGCTCCCGGGACGGACTACAAGAGACCCAGTACTTC. Protein sequence: CASSSRDGLQETQYF. The full variable domain, its missing parts supplied by reference TRBV11-3 and TRBJ2-5, is EAGVVQSPRYKIIEKKQPVAFWCNPISGHNTLYWYLQNLGQGPELLIRYENEEAVDDSQLPKDRFSAERLKGVDSTLKIQPAELGDSAVYLCASSSRDGLQETQYFGPGTRLLVL.

The rearrangement joins TRBV6-5 to TRBJ2-3; TRBD2 is a possible D gene (5 bases). V was clipped by 6 bases and J by 6 bases, with 16 bases between them. From germline, CDR1 is MNHEY and CDR2 SVGAGI. The CDR3 is made up of 14 amino acids. CDR3 sequence: CASSPTGRRDTQYF. The DNA for the CDR3 is TGTGCCAGCAGCCCGACTGGCAGGAGGGATACGCAGTATTTT.